These 29 T cell receptor beta chains were sequenced from one sample in a study of blood T cell repertoires in COVID-19. The assay was immunoSEQ multiplex PCR, and TCRdb's table has in-frame clones only and misses some. The sample lists around 180,000 clones, approximately 80% occurring once. The sequenced material came from peripheral blood. The source is a human donor in a cohort sampled during active COVID-19.

The rearrangement joins TRBV4-1 to TRBJ1-4; weak D call: TRBD1 (5 bases). The CDR3 contains 15 residues. Germline-derived CDR1 and CDR2 are MGHRA and YSYEKL. The V end lost 5 bases, the J end lost 2 bases, and 12 bases lay between the germline ends. The CDR3 here is CASSSGEGTNEKLFF. DNA of the CDR3: TGCGCCAGCAGCTCCGGGGAGGGGACTAATGAAAAACTGTTTTTT.

The chain combines TRBV5-4 with TRBJ2-3, with 8 bases fitting TRBD2. Germline values: CDR1 SGHNT, CDR2 YYREEE (reference sequence). The CDR3 extends over 15 amino acids. With 1 base clipped from V and 1 base from J, the junction kept 2 bases outside the gene matches. The CDR3 DNA reads as TGTGCCAGCAGCTTGTCTAGCGGGCGCACAGATACGCAGTATTTT. Translation gives CASSLSSGRTDTQYF.

The chain recombines TRBV12-3 or TRBV12-4 with TRBJ1-1, with a tentative D call TRBD1 (5 bases). Trimming cost V 6 bases and J 4 bases, with 12 bases left between them. The CDR3 is made up of 13 amino acids. The CDR3 region has the DNA TGTGCCAGCAGCCAACAGGCGCCCACTGAAGCTTTCTTT. Its translation: CASSQQAPTEAFF.

This clone was detected only a few times. The V call is TRBV10-2, the J call TRBJ1-1, with TRBD1 as a possible D gene (5 bases). Trimming stripped 0 bases from V and 3 bases from J, with 11 bases between. This CDR3 contains 15 residues. CDR1 and CDR2 (germline): WSHSY, SAAADI. CDR3 DNA: TGCGCCAGCAGTGAGTCTGGCGGGGCGGACACTGAAGCTTTCTTT. Encoded protein: CASSESGGADTEAFF.

The J gene is TRBJ2-5, the V gene TRBV11-3, with 8 bases identical to TRBD1. CDR3 size: 15 residues. V trimming: 1 base; J trimming: 6 bases; junction bases outside the gene matches: 7. The germline CDR1 and CDR2 sequences are SGHNT and YENEEA. This chain's CDR3 is CASSLAGGEGKTQYF. The DNA for the CDR3 is TGTGCCAGCAGCTTAGCAGGGGGCGAAGGGAAGACCCAGTACTTC. The full variable domain, completed using reference TRBV11-3 and TRBJ2-5, is EAGVVQSPRYKIIEKKQPVAFWCNPISGHNTLYWYLQNLGQGPELLIRYENEEAVDDSQLPKDRFSAERLKGVDSTLKIQPAELGDSAVYLCASSLAGGEGKTQYFGPGTRLLVL.

CDR3 protein: CASSPARGTYEQYF. The DNA of the CDR3 is TGCGCCAGCAGCCCCGCCCGCGGGACCTACGAGCAGTACTTC. This chain uses TRBV4-3 with TRBJ2-7; D may be TRBD2 (6 bases). This CDR3 comprises 14 residues. Germline CDR1 and CDR2: LGHNA and YSLEER. Trimming left V 4 bases short and J 2 bases short, with 12 bases between.

This chain links TRBV9 with TRBJ2-1, with TRBD2 matching 11 bases. The length of the CDR3 is 15 residues. V lost 5 bases to trimming and J lost 4 bases; unmatched junction nucleotides: 5. Germline CDR1 SGDLS, CDR2 YYNGEE. DNA of the CDR3: TGTGCCAGCAGTGCCGGGACTAGCGGATACAATGAGCAGTTCTTC. Translating it yields CASSAGTSGYNEQFF.

This chain links TRBV4-1 with TRBJ2-5, with D perhaps matching TRBD2 (7 bases). The CDR3 contains 16 residues. Trimming cost V 0 bases and J 5 bases, with 16 bases left between them. In germline, CDR1 is MGHRA, CDR2 YSYEKL. The CDR3 reads CASSQDFPGGVETQYF. The CDR3 region has the DNA TGCGCCAGCAGCCAAGACTTTCCGGGGGGCGTGGAGACCCAGTACTTC.

The genes are TRBV7-2 and TRBJ2-7; TRBD2 agrees at 7 bases. The CDR3 spans 15 residues. Trimming removed 6 bases from V and 3 bases from J; junction bases left unmatched: 11. Germline CDR1 SGHTA, CDR2 FQGNSA. The CDR3 here is CASRGLGTNRYEQYF. In DNA, the CDR3 is TGTGCCAGCAGGGGATTGGGGACTAACCGCTACGAGCAGTACTTC.

The chain uses TRBV4-2 and TRBJ2-7; 11 positions match TRBD2. Unmatched junction bases numbered 8, after V lost 1 base and J lost 6 bases. Germline V CDR1 and CDR2: LGHNA, YNFKEQ. There are 16 residues in the CDR3. CDR3 sequence: CASSQGGLAGGVEQYF. Written as DNA, the CDR3 is TGTGCCAGCAGCCAAGGCGGGCTAGCGGGAGGAGTCGAGCAGTACTTC.

The chain's CDR3 is CASRAKTSGLNEQFF. Written as DNA, the CDR3 is TGTGCCAGCAGAGCTAAGACTAGCGGTCTTAATGAGCAGTTCTTC. This chain uses TRBV2 with TRBJ2-1; 9 bases align to TRBD2. The CDR3 covers 15 residues. The germline CDR1 and CDR2 sequences are SNHLY and FYNNEI. V was pared by 6 bases and J by 7 bases, with 10 bases of the junction left unmatched.

The chain is built from TRBV5-1 and TRBJ2-7; 8 bases are a match to TRBD2. J was trimmed by 3 bases and V by 0 bases; bases with no gene match: 2. The germline gives CDR1 SGHRS, CDR2 YFSETQ. This CDR3 contains 14 residues. CDR3 amino acids: CASSLGLAIYEQYF. The CDR3 bases are TGCGCCAGCAGCTTGGGACTAGCGATCTACGAGCAGTACTTC.

The chain has TRBV27 and TRBJ1-5; D is possibly TRBD1 (6 bases). CDR3 length: 16 residues. Trimming removed 6 bases at V and 1 base at J, with 16 bases between. Germline V gene data show CDR1 as MNHEY and CDR2 as SMNVEV (reference sequence). The CDR3 DNA sequence: TGTGCCAGCAGGTCGAACACTCAGGGGAGCAATCAGCCCCAGCATTTT. This gives the protein CASRSNTQGSNQPQHF.

The chain employs TRBV6-5 and TRBJ2-7, with 7 bases matching TRBD1. The CDR3 runs to 14 residues. CDR1 MNHEY and CDR2 SVGAGI come from the germline V gene. The trim removed 9 bases at V and 3 bases at J, leaving 11 bases unmatched. Here the CDR3 reads CASLVEDRFYEQYF. CDR3 in DNA: TGTGCCAGTTTGGTAGAGGACAGGTTCTACGAGCAGTACTTC.

This rearrangement joins TRBV7-9 to TRBJ2-3; 9 bases line up with TRBD1. Unmatched junction bases numbered 1, after V lost 1 base and J lost 2 bases. The CDR3 length is 15 residues. CDR1 is SEHNR and CDR2 is FQNEAQ in the germline V gene (reference sequence). CDR3 region: CASSLGQGDTDTQYF. CDR3 in DNA: TGTGCCAGCAGCTTAGGACAGGGGGACACAGATACGCAGTATTTT.

This clone was observed once. The genes are TRBV28 and TRBJ2-5; D might be TRBD2 (5 bases). CDR3 length: 16 residues. The V gene's germline CDR1 is MDHEN and CDR2 SYDVKM. Deletions cut 4 bases from V and 5 bases from J, with 20 bases between. The CDR3 reads CASSSSGRAAGETQYF. In nucleotides, the CDR3 is TGTGCCAGCAGTTCCAGCGGTAGGGCCGCGGGTGAGACCCAGTACTTC.

V is TRBV19 and J is TRBJ1-4; the D is unclear. The CDR3 sequence is 16 residues long. From germline, CDR1 is LNHDA and CDR2 SQIVND (reference sequence). V lost 4 bases, J lost 0 bases, and 12 bases lay in between. DNA for the CDR3: TGTGCCAGTAGTAGGAGAGCTCTTGCAACTAATGAAAAACTGTTTTTT. It translates to CASSRRALATNEKLFF.

The rearrangement joins TRBV18 to TRBJ2-5; 7 bases line up with TRBD1. Germline V gene data show CDR1 as KGHSH and CDR2 as LQKENI. With V trimmed by 0 bases and J by 5 bases, 6 bases remained unmatched. CDR3 length: 15 amino acids. For the CDR3, the DNA is TGTGCCAGCTCACCACCGGCAGGGGGAAGGGAGACCCAGTACTTC. Translation: CASSPPAGGRETQYF.

V gene TRBV7-2 combines with J gene TRBJ2-5; D gene uncertain. The CDR3 has 14 amino acids. Germline V gives CDR1 SGHTA, CDR2 FQGNSA. V was pared by 1 base and J by 0 bases, with 6 bases between. CDR3 DNA: TGTGCCAGCAGCTTAGGGGCGTACCAAGAGACCCAGTACTTC. Its translation is CASSLGAYQETQYF.

This chain links TRBV24-1 with TRBJ2-1; a weak D match, TRBD1 (5 bases). The CDR3 sequence is 15 residues long. Germline CDR1 reads KGHDR; CDR2 reads SFDVKD. The V gene lost 4 bases and the J gene lost 2 bases, with 11 bases spanning the gap. The CDR3 sequence: CATSEAGQPYNEQFF. Written as DNA, the CDR3 is TGTGCCACCAGTGAGGCAGGGCAGCCCTACAATGAGCAGTTCTTC.

This clone came up once. V usage is TRBV27 and J usage is TRBJ2-1; 7 bases fit TRBD2. The V and J ends lost 0 bases and 5 bases, in that order; junction bases with no gene match: 4. CDR1 and CDR2 from the germline V gene are MNHEY and SMNVEV (reference sequence). The CDR3 loop spans 15 amino acids. The CDR3 nucleotides are TGTGCCAGCAGTTTATCGGGCGGGAGTAACAATGAGCAGTTCTTC. Translated, it gives CASSLSGGSNNEQFF.

V is TRBV3-1 (or the pseudogene TRBV3-2) and J is TRBJ2-1; no clear D. The CDR3 consists of 11 residues. V was pared by 1 base and J by 9 bases, with 4 bases between. Germline V gene data show CDR1 as LGHDT and CDR2 as YNNKEL (reference sequence). CDR3 loop: CASSQALEQFF. The CDR3 DNA follows: TGTGCCAGCAGCCAAGCCCTTGAGCAGTTCTTC.

The chain employs TRBV29-1 and TRBJ1-2; 8 bases map to TRBD1. J was trimmed by 8 bases and V by 0 bases; bases with no gene match: 11. This CDR3 spans 15 amino acids. CDR1 is SQVTM, CDR2 ANQGSEA, per germline. DNA of the CDR3: TGCAGCGTTGAAGAAGACAGGGGCCGAACGTTAGGCTACACCTTC. Translated: CSVEEDRGRTLGYTF.

V usage is TRBV24-1 and J usage is TRBJ2-2; 11 positions agree with TRBD1. The CDR3 contains 17 residues. Germline V gene lookup returns CDR1 KGHDR and CDR2 SFDVKD. The J segment lost 5 bases and the V segment lost 2 bases, leaving 6 bases of the junction unmatched. In nucleotides, the CDR3 is TGTGCCACCAGTGATTGGAGAGGACAGGGGGCGACCGGGGAGCTGTTTTTT. This codes for CATSDWRGQGATGELFF.

This chain joins TRBV6-2 or TRBV6-3 and TRBJ1-1; D not certain. The CDR3 sequence is 14 residues long. Deletions cut 0 bases from V and 3 bases from J, with 8 bases between. Germline assignment: CDR1 MNHEY and CDR2 SVGEGT. CDR3 sequence reads: CASSYSSLYTEAFF. The CDR3, as DNA: TGTGCCAGCAGTTACTCGAGTCTGTACACTGAAGCTTTCTTT.

The chain employs TRBV6-5 and TRBJ2-3; D is ambiguous. Germline assignment: CDR1 MNHEY and CDR2 SVGAGI. Trimming removed 5 bases at V and 8 bases at J, with 11 bases between. CDR3 length equals 12 residues. DNA of the CDR3: TGTGCCAGCAGTATCCATCCGGGTACGCAGTATTTT. This sequence encodes CASSIHPGTQYF.

This clone was observed a single time. The chain links TRBV28 to TRBJ2-1; 7 bases are shared with TRBD1. The V gene's germline CDR1 is MDHEN and CDR2 SYDVKM. J lost 4 bases, V lost 3 bases, and 3 bases had no gene match. The CDR3 length is 14 residues. CDR3 bases: TGTGCCAGCAGTTTTAAGGGGGCTTACAATGAGCAGTTCTTC. Residues: CASSFKGAYNEQFF.

This sequence joins TRBV28 and TRBJ1-1; 8 bases agree with TRBD1. Per germline, CDR1 MDHEN and CDR2 SYDVKM. The CDR3 is made up of 16 amino acids. V was clipped by 0 bases and J by 5 bases; unmatched bases: 8. The CDR3 coding sequence is TGTGCCAGCAGTTTATGGACGACAGGGGCGCGGACTGAAGCTTTCTTT. Translated: CASSLWTTGARTEAFF. The full variable domain, rest sourced from reference TRBV28 and TRBJ1-1, is DVKVTQSSRYLVKRTGEKVFLECVQDMDHENMFWYRQDPGLGLRLIYFSYDVKMKEKGDIPEGYSVSREKKERFSLILESASTNQTSMYLCASSLWTTGARTEAFFGQGTRLTVV.

The chain uses TRBV5-1 and TRBJ2-1, with D perhaps matching TRBD2 (6 bases). Between the trimmed V and J ends, which lost 1 base and 0 bases, there was a span of 11 bases. Looked up from germline, CDR1 is SGHRS and CDR2 is YFSETQ. This CDR3 region has 16 residues. The CDR3: CASSLQAGSSYNEQFF. CDR3 DNA: TGCGCCAGCAGCTTGCAAGCGGGTAGCTCCTACAATGAGCAGTTCTTC.